These 21 T cell receptor beta chains share one sample of origin, sequenced in a study of blood T cell repertoires in COVID-19. Assay used: immunoSEQ multiplex PCR; TCRdb lists only in-frame clones, some missing. The table records about 270,000 clones, about 86% of them present only once. The source material was peripheral blood. These receptor sequences come from a woman between 55 and 75 years old with active or convalescent COVID-19.

V usage is TRBV4-2 and J usage is TRBJ2-1; 8 positions match TRBD2. Germline V gene lookup returns CDR1 LGHNA and CDR2 YNFKEQ. The CDR3 covers 16 residues. With 0 bases clipped from V and 9 bases from J, the junction kept 10 bases outside the gene matches. The CDR3 spells CASSQDLAGPGFEQFF. The CDR3 DNA reads TGTGCCAGCAGCCAAGACCTAGCGGGCCCAGGGTTTGAGCAGTTCTTC.

The gene calls are TRBV24-1 and TRBJ1-1; D gene unclear. From germline, CDR1 is KGHDR and CDR2 SFDVKD. The V end lost 9 bases, the J end lost 3 bases, and 16 bases lay between the germline ends. The CDR3 runs 14 residues. CDR3 in DNA: TGTGCCACCCCTCCACACCCTAGAGACACTGAAGCTTTCTTT. The encoded protein is CATPPHPRDTEAFF.

The V call is TRBV6-1, the J call TRBJ1-2; D is ambiguous. The CDR3 sequence is 16 residues long. V was trimmed by 0 bases and J by 0 bases, leaving 11 bases between them. Germline CDR1 is MNHNS and CDR2 is SASEGT. Here the CDR3 DNA reads TGTGCCAGCAGTGAAGCGCGCGTAGTTCCTAACTATGGCTACACCTTC. Amino acid sequence: CASSEARVVPNYGYTF.

V and J are TRBV7-9 and TRBJ1-2, with D perhaps TRBD1 (6 bases). The CDR3 has 13 residues. Germline CDR1 is SEHNR and CDR2 is FQNEAQ (reference sequence). V was pared by 5 bases and J by 7 bases, with 14 bases between. The CDR3 loop reads CASSPQGAGGYTF. CDR3 DNA sequence: TGTGCCAGCAGCCCACAGGGAGCCGGTGGCTACACCTTC.

The chain employs TRBV7-9 and TRBJ1-2; 7 nucleotides agree with TRBD1. The CDR3 sequence is 17 residues long. V dropped 3 bases and J dropped 4; count of bases not matched to a gene: 14. Germline values: CDR1 SEHNR, CDR2 FQNEAQ (reference sequence). In DNA form, the CDR3 reads TGTGCCAGCAGCTTCGGTCAGGTGGAGGGGGCTATCTATGGCTACACCTTC. This encodes CASSFGQVEGAIYGYTF.

The gene calls are TRBV5-1 and TRBJ2-3, with 8 bases matching TRBD2. The germline V gene encodes CDR1 SGHRS and CDR2 YFSETQ. The CDR3 length is 17 residues. V shed 4 bases and J 1 base; nucleotides not matched to a gene: 11. DNA for the CDR3: TGCGCCAGCAGCACGGGACTAGATTATGGTGGCACAGATACGCAGTATTTT. This encodes CASSTGLDYGGTDTQYF. The whole variable domain, remainder taken from reference TRBV5-1 and TRBJ2-3, is KAGVTQTPRYLIKTRGQQVTLSCSPISGHRSVSWYQQTPGQGLQFLFEYFSETQRNKGNFPGRFSGRQFSNSRSEMNVSTLELGDSALYLCASSTGLDYGGTDTQYFGPGTRLTVL.

The chain recombines TRBV25-1 with TRBJ1-2, with D possibly being TRBD1 (6 bases). CDR1 is MGHDK and CDR2 is SYGVNS in the germline V gene. This CDR3 has 14 residues. V lost 4 bases and J lost 4, with 13 bases in between. CDR3 bases: TGTGCCAGCAGTGGAGGGGGATCGATCTATGGCTACACCTTC. Protein product: CASSGGGSIYGYTF.

This clone has just a few counts. The gene calls are TRBV7-9 and TRBJ2-7, with TRBD1 identical over 8 bases. There are 14 residues in the CDR3. V shed 4 bases and J 1 base; nucleotides not matched to a gene: 3. Germline lookup yields CDR1 SEHNR and CDR2 FQNEAQ (reference sequence). CDR3: CASSSRDRSYEQYF. The CDR3 coding sequence is TGTGCCAGCAGCTCCCGGGACAGGTCCTACGAGCAGTACTTC.

The chain uses TRBV6-5 and TRBJ2-7; D possibly corresponds to TRBD1 (5 bases). Germline CDR1 MNHEY, CDR2 SVGAGI. The CDR3 length is 13 residues. Between the trimmed V and J ends, which lost 2 bases and 4 bases, there was a span of 9 bases. Written as DNA, the CDR3 is TGTGCCAGCAGTTACGACAGCGCTTACGAGCAGTACTTC. Residues: CASSYDSAYEQYF.

This sequence joins TRBV6-2 or TRBV6-3 and TRBJ2-6, with D maybe TRBD1 (5 bases). V lost 7 bases to trimming and J lost 0 bases, with 13 bases between them. The CDR3 spans 16 residues. The germline V gene has CDR1 MNHEY and CDR2 SVGEGT. The CDR3 spells CASNPTVNSGANVLTF. The CDR3 DNA reads TGTGCCAGCAACCCGACAGTGAACTCTGGGGCCAACGTCCTGACTTTC.

V gene TRBV15 combines with J gene TRBJ1-2; the match to TRBD1 covers 9 bases. This CDR3 has 15 amino acids. CDR1 and CDR2 from the germline V gene are LNHNV and YYDKDF (reference sequence). With V trimmed by 5 bases and J by 8 bases, 12 bases remained unmatched. CDR3 in amino acids: CATSWNPGQGKGYTF. CDR3 in DNA: TGTGCCACCAGCTGGAATCCGGGACAGGGAAAAGGCTACACCTTC.

The genes are TRBV14 and TRBJ2-5, with 10 positions matching TRBD1. The CDR3 loop spans 17 amino acids. V dropped 2 bases and J dropped 4; count of bases not matched to a gene: 10. The germline V gene has CDR1 SGHDN and CDR2 FVKESK. As DNA, the CDR3 is TGTGCCAGCAGCCAACCCCGACAGGGGGCGAGGGGAGAGACCCAGTACTTC. It specifies CASSQPRQGARGETQYF.

The V and J genes are TRBV12-3 or TRBV12-4 and TRBJ2-5; D perhaps matches TRBD2 (6 bases). The CDR3 totals 12 residues. V shed 8 bases and J shed 2 bases, with 9 bases lying between them. Here the CDR3 reads CASGGIQETQYF. The CDR3 nucleotides read TGTGCCAGCGGAGGGATTCAAGAGACCCAGTACTTC.

The rearrangement joins TRBV6-5 to TRBJ1-2; no firm D call. CDR3 length: 13 amino acids. V lost 4 bases and J 9 bases, leaving 15 bases between the germline ends. CDR1 and CDR2 (germline): MNHEY, SVGAGI. The CDR3 spells CASSSSTGMSYTF. CDR3 DNA sequence: TGTGCCAGCAGTTCTTCCACCGGGATGAGCTACACCTTC.

This clone was observed a few times. This chain links TRBV27 with TRBJ2-7; 9 positions agree with TRBD2. Trimming removed 7 bases from V and 2 bases from J; junction bases left unmatched: 3. The CDR3 is 13 amino acids. Per germline, CDR1 MNHEY and CDR2 SMNVEV (reference sequence). The CDR3 protein is CASTTSGAYEQYF. In nucleotides, the CDR3 is TGTGCCAGCACGACTAGCGGAGCCTACGAGCAGTACTTC.

The chain is built from TRBV5-1 and TRBJ2-1; 8 positions match TRBD1. Trimming took 4 bases from V and 4 from J; bases not matched to a gene: 10. CDR1 is SGHRS, CDR2 YFSETQ, per germline. This CDR3 contains 16 residues. CDR3 in amino acids: CASSIRAGQVYNEQFF. The CDR3 region has the DNA TGCGCCAGCAGCATTCGGGCGGGACAGGTGTACAATGAGCAGTTCTTC.

The chain couples TRBV19 to TRBJ1-6; 7 bases match TRBD1. V shed 7 bases and J 7 bases; nucleotides not matched to a gene: 13. This CDR3 contains 16 residues. Germline V CDR1 and CDR2: LNHDA, SQIVND (reference sequence). The CDR3: CASILDPGQQNSPLHF. CDR3 coding DNA: TGTGCCAGTATCCTCGACCCGGGACAGCAGAATTCACCCCTCCACTTT. The full variable domain, its missing parts supplied by reference TRBV19 and TRBJ1-6, is DGGITQSPKYLFRKEGQNVTLSCEQNLNHDAMYWYRQDPGQGLRLIYYSQIVNDFQKGDIAEGYSVSREKKESFPLTVTSAQKNPTAFYLCASILDPGQQNSPLHFGNGTRLTVT.

This chain connects TRBV15 to TRBJ2-1, with TRBD1 matching over 7 bases. The CDR3 length is 14 residues. The trim removed 2 bases at V and 8 bases at J, leaving 6 bases unmatched. CDR1 LNHNV and CDR2 YYDKDF come from the germline V gene (reference sequence). The CDR3 region has the DNA TGTGCCACCAGCAGACCGCAAGGGGGCGATGAGCAGTTCTTC. Residues: CATSRPQGGDEQFF. The variable domain in full, completed from reference TRBV15 and TRBJ2-1, reads DAMVIQNPRYQVTQFGKPVTLSCSQTLNHNVMYWYQQKSSQAPKLLFHYYDKDFNNEADTPDNFQSRRPNTSFCFLDIRSPGLGDTAMYLCATSRPQGGDEQFFGPGTRLTVL.

This clone occurred once. The chain couples TRBV4-1 to TRBJ1-5; 7 bases fit TRBD1. The germline gives CDR1 MGHRA, CDR2 YSYEKL. J lost 9 bases, V lost 2 bases, and 7 bases had no gene match. The CDR3 spans 14 residues. The CDR3 DNA reads as TGCGCCAGCAGCCAACGACAGGGACTAGGGCCCCAGCATTTT. Its translation is CASSQRQGLGPQHF.

The rearrangement uses TRBV7-2 and TRBJ2-5; 13 nucleotides agree with TRBD2. This CDR3 is built from 15 residues. Germline V lookup: CDR1 SGHTA, CDR2 FQGNSA. With V trimmed by 5 bases and J by 7 bases, 7 bases remained unmatched. CDR3 in amino acids: CASSQTSGGPGTQYF. The CDR3 nucleotides are TGTGCCAGCAGCCAGACTAGCGGGGGGCCCGGGACCCAGTACTTC. Filled out from reference TRBV7-2 and TRBJ2-5, the complete variable domain reads GAGVSQSPSNKVTEKGKDVELRCDPISGHTALYWYRQSLGQGLEFLIYFQGNSAPDKSGLPSDRFSAERTGGSVSTLTIQRTQQEDSAVYLCASSQTSGGPGTQYFGPGTRLLVL.

The gene calls are TRBV5-8 and TRBJ1-2; 9 bases map to TRBD1. The V gene end was trimmed by 3 bases and the J gene end by 8 bases; junction bases not matched to a gene: 14. The CDR3 runs 16 residues. Per the germline V gene, CDR1 is SGHTS and CDR2 is YDEGEE. The CDR3 DNA reads as TGTGCCAGCAGCTCCCTCCCGGGGCCGGGACAGGGAGGCTACACCTTC. Protein product: CASSSLPGPGQGGYTF.